This passage covers 30 T cell receptor beta chains from one sample sequenced in a study of cytomegalovirus exposure and HLA in healthy donors. The primer mix had 60 Vbeta and 13 Jbeta primers. Assay: immunoSEQ multiplex PCR; the TCRdb copy retains only in-frame clones and omits some. Here the sample spans around 190,000 clones, more than 75% being singletons. The sample consisted of PBMCs. These TCRs come from a woman aged 45-59 years in good health and CMV-seronegative.

The chain links TRBV28 to TRBJ2-2; 7 bases match TRBD2. J lost 4 bases, V lost 4 bases, and 6 bases had no gene match. The CDR3 spans 15 residues. CDR1 and CDR2 from the germline V gene are MDHEN and SYDVKM. CDR3 region: CASSSKRGPTGELFF. For the CDR3, the DNA is TGTGCCAGCAGTTCTAAGCGGGGCCCCACCGGGGAGCTGTTTTTT.

The V gene is TRBV6-5, the J gene TRBJ1-1; TRBD1 might be the D (6 bases). V lost 5 bases to trimming and J lost 8 bases, with 18 bases between them. This CDR3 is 14 amino acids long. In germline, CDR1 is MNHEY, CDR2 SVGAGI. CDR3 sequence: CASSPRGPGTEAFF. The CDR3 DNA sequence: TGTGCCAGCAGTCCCAGGGGCCCGGGTACCGAAGCTTTCTTT.

This clone has just one count. The V gene is TRBV7-2, the J gene TRBJ1-4; D might be TRBD1 (6 bases). The CDR3 covers 17 residues. The germline CDR1 and CDR2 sequences are SGHTA and FQGNSA. Trimming removed 5 bases from V and 5 bases from J, with 21 bases in between. CDR3 coding DNA: TGTGCCAGCAGCCCCTCCTACTCCGGACAGCTAAATGAAAAACTGTTTTTT. This codes for CASSPSYSGQLNEKLFF.

This chain joins TRBV5-1 and TRBJ1-2, with D maybe TRBD1 (5 bases). The CDR3 has 15 residues. CDR1 SGHRS and CDR2 YFSETQ come from the germline V gene. The germline V and J ends were trimmed by 3 bases and 0 bases, with 12 bases remaining between them. CDR3 nucleotides: TGCGCCAGCAGCTCGACAGTACCGACTAACTATGGCTACACCTTC. This gives the protein CASSSTVPTNYGYTF.

This clone appeared a few times. CDR3 sequence (DNA): TGTGCCAGCAGCTTGGACTATGGCGATGAGCAGTTCTTC. It codes for CASSLDYGDEQFF. The chain links TRBV5-8 to TRBJ2-1; unclear D gene. V was trimmed by 0 bases and J by 8 bases, leaving 9 bases between them. Germline lookup yields CDR1 SGHTS and CDR2 YDEGEE. The CDR3 is made up of 13 amino acids.

Concerning this clone: At one end, the junction sequence differs from germline, possibly due to a read error. The CDR3 DNA sequence: TGCGCCAGCAGCCAAGAGGAGGGGACGGTCTCCCACGAGCAGTACTTC. It translates to CASSQEEGTVSHEQYF. The V call is TRBV4-3, the J call TRBJ2-7, with D perhaps matching TRBD2 (6 bases). Germline lookup yields CDR1 LGHNA and CDR2 YSLEER. The CDR3 covers 16 residues.

The chain recombines TRBV19 with TRBJ2-7, with D tentatively TRBD1 (6 bases). V lost 4 bases and J lost 2, with 12 bases in between. CDR1 is LNHDA and CDR2 is SQIVND in the germline V gene (reference sequence). The CDR3 spans 14 residues. CDR3 nucleotide sequence: TGTGCCAGTAGTAGACGGGACAAGCCCTACGAGCAGTACTTC. Protein product: CASSRRDKPYEQYF.

The J gene is TRBJ2-7, the V gene TRBV5-1; 8 bases align to TRBD1. Germline values: CDR1 SGHRS, CDR2 YFSETQ. J was trimmed by 1 base and V by 0 bases; bases with no gene match: 9. The CDR3 consists of 17 residues. The chain's CDR3 is CASSLDVRTGKSYEQYF. CDR3 DNA: TGCGCCAGCAGCTTGGACGTAAGGACAGGGAAGTCCTACGAGCAGTACTTC.

The rearrangement links TRBV4-2 to TRBJ2-2; 9 nucleotides match TRBD1. CDR3 length: 16 residues. The germline CDR1 and CDR2 sequences are LGHNA and YNFKEQ. The trim removed 1 base at V and 4 bases at J, leaving 4 bases unmatched. CDR3 sequence reads: CASSQAGTGSTGELFF. Written as DNA, the CDR3 is TGTGCCAGCAGCCAAGCGGGGACAGGGTCCACCGGGGAGCTGTTTTTT.

The J gene is TRBJ2-5, the V gene TRBV28; D may be TRBD1 (7 bases). Trimming removed 5 bases from V and 5 bases from J, with 18 bases in between. The CDR3 has 15 residues. The germline V gene has CDR1 MDHEN and CDR2 SYDVKM. The CDR3 DNA is TGTGCCAGCAGTCCCCTGGGCAGGGGGGTGGAGACCCAGTACTTC. Protein sequence: CASSPLGRGVETQYF.

V and J are TRBV4-1 and TRBJ2-6; D may be TRBD2 (5 bases). Trimming pared 4 bases from V and 4 bases from J, leaving 11 bases between. The CDR3 consists of 15 residues. Germline loops: CDR1 MGHRA, CDR2 YSYEKL. CDR3 sequence reads: CASSPVGEGANVLTF. In DNA form, the CDR3 reads TGCGCCAGCAGCCCGGTGGGAGAAGGGGCCAACGTCCTGACTTTC.

The chain joins TRBV28 to TRBJ1-2; TRBD1 matches at 7 bases. This CDR3 has 14 amino acids. With 5 bases clipped from V and 3 bases from J, the junction kept 6 bases outside the gene matches. Per germline, CDR1 MDHEN and CDR2 SYDVKM. In nucleotides, the CDR3 is TGTGCCAGCAGTCCCACTACAGGGGACTATGGCTACACCTTC. Amino acid sequence: CASSPTTGDYGYTF.

The chain employs TRBV27 and TRBJ1-2; no definite D call. This CDR3 is built from 13 residues. Germline V gene data show CDR1 as MNHEY and CDR2 as SMNVEV (reference sequence). V lost 5 bases, J lost 8 bases, and 15 bases lay in between. The DNA for the CDR3 is TGTGCCAGCAGTGTATGGCCTAGGAGGGGCTACACCTTC. Translated, it gives CASSVWPRRGYTF.

The J gene is TRBJ1-3, the V gene TRBV2, with TRBD1 matching 9 bases. CDR3 length: 15 amino acids. V was clipped by 6 bases and J by 4 bases; unmatched bases: 7. Germline V gives CDR1 SNHLY, CDR2 FYNNEI. CDR3 sequence reads: CASREQGARGNTIYF. The DNA for the CDR3 is TGTGCCAGCAGGGAACAGGGGGCGCGGGGAAACACCATATATTTT.

This sequence joins TRBV6-5 and TRBJ1-3, with D possibly being TRBD1 (5 bases). Germline CDR1 MNHEY, CDR2 SVGAGI. V lost 6 bases to trimming and J lost 8 bases, with 20 bases between them. CDR3 length: 15 residues. The CDR3 sequence: CASSLLGGSGDTIYF. CDR3 bases: TGTGCCAGCAGCCTGCTGGGGGGATCCGGTGACACCATATATTTT.

This clone was seen once. V is TRBV11-2 and J is TRBJ1-1; D is ambiguous. The germline CDR1 and CDR2 sequences are SGHAT and FQNNGV. V was pared by 0 bases and J by 5 bases, with 7 bases between. CDR3 length: 13 residues. The CDR3 is CASSLDRGTEAFF. Written as DNA, the CDR3 is TGTGCCAGCAGCTTAGATCGAGGGACTGAAGCTTTCTTT.

The chain couples TRBV18 to TRBJ2-5, with TRBD2 matching over 13 bases. The CDR3 has 19 residues. V lost 1 base to trimming and J lost 5 bases; unmatched junction nucleotides: 13. The germline gives CDR1 KGHSH, CDR2 LQKENI. CDR3 sequence: CASSPRTSGGAVLGETQYF. The DNA for the CDR3 is TGTGCCAGCTCACCACGAACTAGCGGGGGGGCCGTTCTCGGGGAGACCCAGTACTTC.

This clone occurred once. This rearrangement joins TRBV7-3 to TRBJ2-3; D call uncertain. CDR3 length: 13 residues. Germline CDR1 is SGHTA and CDR2 is FQGTGA. Trimming cost V 1 base and J 4 bases, with 6 bases left between them. The CDR3 DNA follows: TGTGCCAGCAGCTTAATCAGTGCAGATACGCAGTATTTT. Protein product: CASSLISADTQYF.

The CDR3: CASRSIVTSPYEQYF. CDR3 DNA sequence: TGCGCCAGCAGGTCGATTGTGACTAGCCCCTACGAGCAGTACTTC. The chain carries TRBV5-1 and TRBJ2-7, with 7 bases aligning to TRBD2. With 5 bases clipped from V and 2 bases from J, the junction kept 10 bases outside the gene matches. Per the germline V gene, CDR1 is SGHRS and CDR2 is YFSETQ. The CDR3 runs to 15 residues. The entire variable domain, with the rest obtained from reference TRBV5-1 and TRBJ2-7, is as follows: KAGVTQTPRYLIKTRGQQVTLSCSPISGHRSVSWYQQTPGQGLQFLFEYFSETQRNKGNFPGRFSGRQFSNSRSEMNVSTLELGDSALYLCASRSIVTSPYEQYFGPGTRLTVT.

This clone was detected a few times. In DNA, the CDR3 is TGTGCCAGCAGACCGTCGGGGTCGGGCTATGGCTACACCTTC. Translated: CASRPSGSGYGYTF. The chain uses TRBV28 and TRBJ1-2; D is ambiguous. The CDR3 loop spans 14 amino acids. Trimming pared 6 bases from V and 4 bases from J, leaving 15 bases between. Germline V gene sequence: CDR1 MDHEN, CDR2 SYDVKM.

This clone appeared a few times. The chain joins TRBV5-5 to TRBJ2-3, with 7 positions matching TRBD2. Germline CDR1 reads SGHKS; CDR2 reads YYEKEE (reference sequence). Trimming cost V 2 bases and J 1 base; bases outside gene matches: 4. This CDR3 spans 15 amino acids. In nucleotides, the CDR3 is TGTGCCAGCAGCTTATTAGCGGGCCGCACAGATACGCAGTATTTT. It yields the protein CASSLLAGRTDTQYF.

CDR3 residues: CASIRQLNTEAFF. The CDR3 coding sequence is TGTGCCAGCATCCGACAGCTGAACACTGAAGCTTTCTTT. V gene TRBV2 combines with J gene TRBJ1-1; D possibly corresponds to TRBD1 (5 bases). The length of the CDR3 is 13 residues. Deletions cut 7 bases from V and 0 bases from J, with 9 bases between. Germline V lookup: CDR1 SNHLY, CDR2 FYNNEI.

The rearrangement uses TRBV10-3 and TRBJ1-6; TRBD1 aligns across 9 bases. Germline V lookup: CDR1 ENHRY, CDR2 SYGVKD. This CDR3 region has 15 residues. The trim removed 4 bases at V and 9 bases at J, leaving 7 bases unmatched. The CDR3 reads CAISGGGQGISPLHF. The CDR3 DNA reads as TGTGCCATCAGTGGGGGGGGACAGGGTATTTCACCCCTCCACTTT.

This clone appeared once. The chain carries TRBV14 and TRBJ2-5, with TRBD2 matching 10 bases. CDR1 is SGHDN, CDR2 FVKESK, per germline. J gave up 0 bases and V 0 bases, and 7 bases lay outside the gene matches. CDR3 length: 18 residues. As DNA, the CDR3 is TGTGCCAGCAGCCAAGAGTCTAGCGGGGGAGTGTACCAAGAGACCCAGTACTTC. Protein sequence: CASSQESSGGVYQETQYF.

The V and J genes are TRBV18 and TRBJ2-2, with 13 nucleotides matching TRBD2. After removal of 6 bases from V and 5 bases from J, the junction contained 12 bases not matched to a gene. This CDR3 contains 18 residues. Germline loops: CDR1 KGHSH, CDR2 LQKENI. The CDR3 is CASSPLGLAGEGTGELFF. CDR3 nucleotides: TGTGCCAGCTCTCCCTTAGGACTAGCGGGAGAGGGAACCGGGGAGCTGTTTTTT.

This clone was found a few times. The V call is TRBV10-3, the J call TRBJ1-5, with a weak D call TRBD1 (6 bases). Germline assignment: CDR1 ENHRY and CDR2 SYGVKD. The CDR3 length is 14 residues. The V end was cut by 8 bases, the J end by 1 base, with 12 bases between. The CDR3 loop is CAISDSASNQPQHF. The CDR3 bases are TGTGCCATCTCGGACAGTGCCAGCAATCAGCCCCAGCATTTT.

The chain has TRBV2 and TRBJ1-4; TRBD1 matches at 7 bases. Trimming cost V 3 bases and J 8 bases; bases outside gene matches: 6. CDR3 length: 14 amino acids. The V gene's germline CDR1 is SNHLY and CDR2 FYNNEI. CDR3 coding DNA: TGTGCCAGCAGTGAGGACAGGCTCGGCGAAAAACTGTTTTTT. This translates into CASSEDRLGEKLFF.

This chain uses TRBV15 with TRBJ1-1; weak D call: TRBD1 (6 bases). The CDR3 length is 14 residues. Looked up from germline, CDR1 is LNHNV and CDR2 is YYDKDF (reference sequence). The germline V and J ends were trimmed by 5 bases and 4 bases, with 14 bases remaining between them. The CDR3, as DNA: TGTGCCACCAGCGGGCGACAGGTTGGCACTGAAGCTTTCTTT. This encodes CATSGRQVGTEAFF.

This chain connects TRBV18 to TRBJ1-4; the match to TRBD1 covers 7 bases. Germline loops: CDR1 KGHSH, CDR2 LQKENI. The trim removed 6 bases at V and 6 bases at J, leaving 7 bases unmatched. The CDR3 runs to 14 residues. CDR3 protein: CASSSGGGHEKLFF. The CDR3 coding sequence is TGTGCCAGCTCGTCAGGGGGTGGTCATGAAAAACTGTTTTTT.

The chain recombines TRBV27 with TRBJ1-4; TRBD1 is a possible D gene (6 bases). The CDR3 spans 15 residues. Trimming left V 5 bases short and J 4 bases short, with 14 bases between. The germline gives CDR1 MNHEY, CDR2 SMNVEV (reference sequence). The CDR3 protein is CASSLNRADNEKLFF. In DNA, the CDR3 is TGTGCCAGCAGTCTTAACAGGGCGGATAATGAAAAACTGTTTTTT.